This entry lists 3 T cell receptor beta chains sequenced from one sample in a study of blood T cell repertoires in COVID-19. Method: immunoSEQ multiplex PCR; TCRdb's copy keeps in-frame clones and lacks some. The sample has fewer than 300,000 clones, about nine tenths seen once. Sequenced sample: peripheral blood. These receptors were obtained from a man aged 45-65 years with COVID-19, enrolled during active disease.

The chain links TRBV10-3 to TRBJ1-6; 9 bases fit TRBD1. Germline CDR1 is ENHRY and CDR2 is SYGVKD. The V segment lost 2 bases and the J segment 9 bases; nucleotides outside the gene matches: 11. The CDR3 is 17 residues long. CDR3 nucleotide sequence: TGTGCCATCAGTGAGCCCCAACTGACAGGGGGGAGTTCACCCCTCCACTTT. The encoded protein is CAISEPQLTGGSSPLHF.

The rearrangement joins TRBV28 to TRBJ1-1; possibly TRBD1 for D (5 bases). Deletions cut 8 bases from V and 0 bases from J, with 22 bases between. This CDR3 has 17 amino acids. From germline, CDR1 is MDHEN and CDR2 SYDVKM. The DNA of the CDR3 is TGTGCCAGCTCCCCGGGAGGGGCAGGGCGTATGAACACTGAAGCTTTCTTT. Translated: CASSPGGAGRMNTEAFF. Full variable domain (rest looked up from reference TRBV28 and TRBJ1-1): DVKVTQSSRYLVKRTGEKVFLECVQDMDHENMFWYRQDPGLGLRLIYFSYDVKMKEKGDIPEGYSVSREKKERFSLILESASTNQTSMYLCASSPGGAGRMNTEAFFGQGTRLTVV.

V usage is TRBV6-6 and J usage is TRBJ1-1; a possible D gene is TRBD1 (6 bases). Germline assignment: CDR1 MNHNY and CDR2 SVGAGI (reference sequence). V dropped 7 bases and J dropped 3 bases, with 15 bases sitting between them. The CDR3 runs to 14 residues. DNA of the CDR3: TGTGCCAGCATCGACAGGACCACGCACACTGAAGCTTTCTTT. This translates into CASIDRTTHTEAFF.